These 15 T cell receptor beta chains were sequenced from one sample in a study of human T cells and chemical hapten exposure. The time point here: pre-sensitization, week 0. As for treatment: therapeutic diphenylcyclopropenone sensitization with weekly scalp DPC. Using its own MiXCR run on the RACE reads, TCRdb lists one record per CDR3 protein. Of about 90,000 distinct CDR3 sequences listed, 7.5% to 9.5% are singletons. Sequencing was performed on whole blood, taken in connection with sensitization to the hapten diphenylcyclopropenone (DPC). The receptors shown here come from a middle-aged man with alopecia areata. Some clones in this sample may be carry-over from other donors' samples.

In its sample, this clonotype was seen many times. This chain uses TRBV9 with TRBJ1-4, with D tentatively TRBD1 (6 bases). V was trimmed by 5 bases and J by 2 bases, leaving 13 bases between them. Per germline, CDR1 SGDLS and CDR2 YYNGEE. The CDR3 consists of 15 residues. For the CDR3, the DNA is TGTGCCAGCAGTTCCTCCACAGGGACTAATGAAAAACTGTTTTTT. It encodes CASSSSTGTNEKLFF.

The V and J genes are TRBV5-1 and TRBJ2-3; 8 nucleotides line up with TRBD1. CDR3 size: 14 residues. Germline CDR1 is SGHRS and CDR2 is YFSETQ. Trimming took 7 bases from V and 3 from J; bases not matched to a gene: 7. CDR3 region: CASRDRGWTDTQYF. In DNA form, the CDR3 reads TGCGCCAGCCGAGACAGGGGATGGACAGATACGCAGTATTTT.

V gene TRBV10-3 combines with J gene TRBJ2-7; no firm D call. This CDR3 comprises 13 residues. The germline V gene has CDR1 ENHRY and CDR2 SYGVKD. V dropped 0 bases and J dropped 4 bases, with 7 bases sitting between them. CDR3 loop: CAISESSAYEQYV. For the CDR3, the DNA is TGTGCCATCAGTGAGTCGAGTGCGTACGAGCAGTACGTC.

At least ten counts were recorded for this clonotype. This chain connects TRBV20-1 to TRBJ1-1; D call uncertain. V lost 3 bases to trimming and J lost 1 base, with 9 bases between them. The CDR3 covers 13 residues. Germline CDR1 DFQATT, CDR2 SNEGSKA (reference sequence). CDR3 amino acids: CSARASGNTEAFF. In nucleotides, the CDR3 is TGCAGTGCTAGGGCATCGGGGAACACTGAAGCTTTCTTT.

The CDR3 protein is CASVAGGSETQYF. The CDR3 nucleotides read TGTGCCAGCGTAGCGGGAGGTTCGGAGACCCAGTACTTC. The V call is TRBV12-3 or TRBV12-4, the J call TRBJ2-5; TRBD2 agrees at 10 bases. This CDR3 has 13 residues. V trimming: 8 bases; J trimming: 5 bases; junction bases outside the gene matches: 5.

Points on this clonotype: It may be a read error: a sequence one base away is much more abundant. The chain carries TRBV12-3 or TRBV12-4 and TRBJ1-6; TRBD1 matches 7 bases. CDR3 size: 14 residues. V dropped 4 bases and J dropped 8; count of bases not matched to a gene: 5. The CDR3 DNA follows: TGTGCCAGCAGTTCGACAGGGATTGATTCACCCCTCCACTTT. Translation gives CASSSTGIDSPLHF.

This clonotype was counted ten times or more. The genes are TRBV3-1 and TRBJ1-2; TRBD1 agrees at 7 bases. With 1 base clipped from V and 4 bases from J, the junction kept 6 bases outside the gene matches. The CDR3 has 15 amino acids. Germline lookup yields CDR1 LGHDT and CDR2 YNNKEL (reference sequence). The CDR3 loop reads CASSQGAGGTYGYTF. DNA for the CDR3: TGTGCCAGCAGCCAAGGGGCAGGGGGAACCTATGGCTACACCTTC.

The table lists this clonotype with many counts. The genes are TRBV12-3 or TRBV12-4 and TRBJ2-7, with D possibly called TRBD1 or TRBD2 (5 bases each). The CDR3 has 15 amino acids. The V end was cut by 2 bases, the J end by 0 bases, with 11 bases between. The CDR3 DNA reads TGTGCCAGCAGTTTAATGCCAGGGAGCTCCTACGAGCAGTACGTC. Its translation is CASSLMPGSSYEQYV.

This clonotype was picked up many times. The genes are TRBV25-1 and TRBJ2-7; D is undetermined. There are 13 residues in the CDR3. Germline CDR1 and CDR2: MGHDK and SYGVNS. The ends were cut back, 3 bases at V and 2 bases at J, with 8 bases in the middle. The CDR3, as DNA: TGTGCCAGCAGTGATTGGGAAGCCTACGAGCAGTACTTC. Amino acids: CASSDWEAYEQYF.

This clonotype was counted ten times or more. The V and J genes are TRBV4-2 and TRBJ1-5; 11 nucleotides agree with TRBD1. This CDR3 comprises 15 residues. V was pared by 0 bases and J by 5 bases, with 0 bases of the junction left unmatched. Germline V gene lookup returns CDR1 LGHNA and CDR2 YNFKEQ. CDR3 in amino acids: CASSQEDRGHQPQHF. The CDR3 DNA reads as TGTGCCAGCAGCCAAGAGGACAGGGGGCATCAGCCCCAGCATTTT.

The chain links TRBV24-1 to TRBJ1-1; D perhaps matches TRBD1 (6 bases). Germline V gene data show CDR1 as KGHDR and CDR2 as SFDVKD. V was trimmed by 4 bases and J by 5 bases, leaving 10 bases between them. The CDR3 has 13 amino acids. Here the CDR3 reads CATSEGAKTEAFF. The CDR3 region has the DNA TGTGCCACCAGTGAGGGGGCTAAAACTGAAGCTTTCTTT.

The chain has TRBV7-6 and TRBJ2-5; 12 bases are shared with TRBD2. V shed 5 bases, J shed 4 bases, and the junction held 5 bases outside the gene matches. The germline gives CDR1 SGHVS, CDR2 FNYEAQ. The CDR3 spans 15 residues. CDR3 loop: CASSRGLAGRETQYF. The DNA for the CDR3 is TGTGCCAGCAGCCGAGGACTAGCGGGAAGAGAGACCCAGTACTTC. The full variable domain, with the rest looked up from reference TRBV7-6 and TRBJ2-5, is GAGVSQSPRYKVTKRGQDVALRCDPISGHVSLYWYRQALGQGPEFLTYFNYEAQQDKSGLPNDRFSAERPEGSISTLTIQRTEQRDSAMYRCASSRGLAGRETQYFGPGTRLLVL.

On this clonotype itself: The junction differs from germline at one of its ends, possibly a read error. The chain is built from TRBV7-7 and TRBJ1-1; D perhaps matches TRBD1 (5 bases). The V gene's germline CDR1 is SSHAT and CDR2 FNYEAQ (reference sequence). The CDR3 is 14 residues long. CDR3 amino acids: CASSPVIGGTEAFF. The CDR3 region has the DNA TGTGCTAGCAGCCCAGTTATTGGGGGGACTGAAGCTTTCTTT.

A few counts support this clonotype. The J gene is TRBJ2-7, the V gene TRBV5-6; 10 bases are a match to TRBD1. The V and J ends lost 4 bases and 3 bases, in that order; junction bases with no gene match: 10. This CDR3 contains 16 residues. Germline V CDR1 and CDR2: SGHDT, YYEEEE. The CDR3 region is CASSPGTGVRFYEQYV. DNA of the CDR3: TGTGCCAGCAGCCCCGGGACAGGGGTGAGGTTCTACGAGCAGTACGTC.

This clonotype was counted ten times or more. This chain links TRBV18 with TRBJ2-2, with a possible D match to TRBD2 (5 bases). The CDR3 is made up of 16 amino acids. Trimming removed 5 bases at V and 3 bases at J, with 16 bases between. CDR1 and CDR2 (germline): KGHSH, LQKENI. Here the CDR3 DNA reads TGTGCCAGCTCAACGGTTTCGGGGAGTGACACCGGGGAGCTGTTTTTT. It encodes CASSTVSGSDTGELFF.